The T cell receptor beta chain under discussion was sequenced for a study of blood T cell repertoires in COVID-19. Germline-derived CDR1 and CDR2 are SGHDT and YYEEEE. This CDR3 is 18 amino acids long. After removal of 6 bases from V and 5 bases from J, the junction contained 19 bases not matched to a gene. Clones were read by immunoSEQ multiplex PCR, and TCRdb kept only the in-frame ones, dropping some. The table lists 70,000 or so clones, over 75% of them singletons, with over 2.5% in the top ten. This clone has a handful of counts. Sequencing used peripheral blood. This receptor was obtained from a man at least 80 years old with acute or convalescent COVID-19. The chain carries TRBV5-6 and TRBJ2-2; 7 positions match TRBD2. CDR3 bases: TGTGCCAGCAACGGTGGCGCTAGCGGCTATACTGGGACCGGGGAGCTGTTTTTT. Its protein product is CASNGGASGYTGTGELFF.